The next 12 T cell receptor beta chains were all read from a single sample in a study of beta chain features in type 1 diabetes. TCRB transcripts that were expressed got sequenced, as all of the isolated RNA had been reverse transcribed. Sequencing used immunoSEQ multiplex PCR; TCRdb keeps in-frame clones, though not all of them. The data show 110,000 to 150,000 clones, 9% to 10% seen once. The sample taken for sequencing was central memory CD4+ T cells from blood. The receptors come from a woman between 40 and 50 years old in good health.

V is TRBV9 and J is TRBJ2-2, with TRBD1 identical over 8 bases. The CDR3 length is 17 residues. Germline lookup yields CDR1 SGDLS and CDR2 YYNGEE. The ends lost 0 bases at V and 3 bases at J; junction bases unmatched: 7. The chain's CDR3 is CASSVEAGGVHTGELFF. The DNA of the CDR3 is TGTGCCAGCAGCGTAGAGGCAGGGGGCGTTCACACCGGGGAGCTGTTTTTT.

This clone was seen only a few times. J is TRBJ2-2 and V is TRBV7-7, with D possibly TRBD1 on 5 matching bases. The CDR3 loop spans 13 amino acids. CDR1 SSHAT and CDR2 FNYEAQ come from the germline V gene (reference sequence). V lost 2 bases to trimming and J lost 8 bases, with 9 bases between them. CDR3 DNA: TGTGCCAGCAGCTTACAGGGAATAGGGGAGCTGTTTTTT. The encoded protein is CASSLQGIGELFF.

This clone was counted between two and nine times. The V call is TRBV5-4, the J call TRBJ1-1, with D possibly matching TRBD1 (6 bases). Trimming left V 1 base short and J 1 base short, with 11 bases between. Per the germline V gene, CDR1 is SGHNT and CDR2 is YYREEE (reference sequence). The CDR3 covers 15 residues. The CDR3 bases are TGTGCCAGCAGCTTGTTCTCCAGGGGGAACACTGAAGCTTTCTTT. Its translation: CASSLFSRGNTEAFF.

The chain recombines TRBV5-1 with TRBJ1-2; the D gene is possibly TRBD1 (5 bases). Germline-derived CDR1 and CDR2 are SGHRS and YFSETQ. V was clipped by 5 bases and J by 3 bases, with 11 bases between them. The CDR3 loop spans 13 amino acids. The CDR3 sequence is CASRPWGDYGYTF. The CDR3 DNA follows: TGCGCCAGCAGGCCGTGGGGGGACTATGGCTACACCTTC.

This clone was counted between two and nine times. CDR3 DNA sequence: TGCGCCAGCAGCCCCACAGTGGAGAACACTGAAGCTTTCTTT. It translates to CASSPTVENTEAFF. The genes are TRBV5-1 and TRBJ1-1; D is ambiguous. The CDR3 consists of 14 residues. Germline V CDR1 and CDR2: SGHRS, YFSETQ. Trimming removed 4 bases at V and 1 base at J, with 11 bases between.

The V gene is TRBV6-5, the J gene TRBJ1-6, with 8 bases lining up with TRBD1. V gave up 6 bases and J gave up 7 bases; unmatched junction bases: 5. The CDR3 spans 14 residues. Germline-derived CDR1 and CDR2 are MNHEY and SVGAGI. CDR3 residues: CASRQGVDNSPLHF. The CDR3 DNA reads TGTGCCAGCAGACAGGGGGTTGACAATTCACCCCTCCACTTT.

This clone was counted only a few times. This chain uses TRBV19 with TRBJ1-5; D unclear. Germline values: CDR1 LNHDA, CDR2 SQIVND (reference sequence). V lost 5 bases to trimming and J lost 6 bases, with 14 bases between them. The CDR3 is 14 amino acids. The CDR3 DNA reads as TGTGCCAGTAGTGGCCTCCCTCCCCCTCAGCCCCAGCATTTT. This encodes CASSGLPPPQPQHF.

This clone was counted between two and nine times. The J gene is TRBJ1-1, the V gene TRBV27; 12 bases fit TRBD1. With V trimmed by 6 bases and J by 7 bases, 12 bases remained unmatched. The germline CDR1 and CDR2 sequences are MNHEY and SMNVEV (reference sequence). The CDR3 loop spans 16 amino acids. The CDR3 nucleotides are TGTGCCAGCAGGTCTTCCGGGACAGGGGGCCGGGGTGAAGCTTTCTTT. It codes for CASRSSGTGGRGEAFF.

Remarks on this clone: One junction end does not reproduce the germline sequence, and a read error may be involved. V usage is TRBV5-1 and J usage is TRBJ1-6, with 7 bases identical to TRBD1. In germline, CDR1 is SGHRS, CDR2 YFSETQ. The CDR3 is made up of 15 amino acids. CDR3 DNA: TGCGCCAGCAGCCTCGACAGGGTGTTTAATTCACTCCTCCACTTT. Its protein product is CASSLDRVFNSLLHF.

The J gene is TRBJ2-7, the V gene TRBV11-2, with D unresolved. CDR1 is SGHAT and CDR2 is FQNNGV in the germline V gene. Trimming stripped 0 bases from V and 6 bases from J, with 18 bases between. The CDR3 has 16 residues. The CDR3: CASSLDPPTVLGEQYF. In nucleotides, the CDR3 is TGTGCCAGCAGCTTAGACCCCCCTACAGTCTTGGGCGAGCAGTACTTC.

This clone was seen a handful of times. The V call is TRBV15, the J call TRBJ2-7, with TRBD1 as a possible D gene (6 bases). The CDR3 is 15 residues long. V dropped 0 bases and J dropped 3 bases, with 12 bases sitting between them. In germline, CDR1 is LNHNV, CDR2 YYDKDF (reference sequence). The CDR3 region is CATSRDPTGNYEQYF. CDR3 nucleotide sequence: TGTGCCACCAGCAGAGATCCGACAGGTAACTACGAGCAGTACTTC.

The chain employs TRBV6-5 and TRBJ1-1; no definite D call. Germline V CDR1 and CDR2: MNHEY, SVGAGI. The CDR3 spans 12 residues. Deletions cut 2 bases from V and 4 bases from J, with 5 bases between. The CDR3 reads CASSYVGTEAFF. CDR3 nucleotides: TGTGCCAGCAGTTACGTCGGCACTGAAGCTTTCTTT.